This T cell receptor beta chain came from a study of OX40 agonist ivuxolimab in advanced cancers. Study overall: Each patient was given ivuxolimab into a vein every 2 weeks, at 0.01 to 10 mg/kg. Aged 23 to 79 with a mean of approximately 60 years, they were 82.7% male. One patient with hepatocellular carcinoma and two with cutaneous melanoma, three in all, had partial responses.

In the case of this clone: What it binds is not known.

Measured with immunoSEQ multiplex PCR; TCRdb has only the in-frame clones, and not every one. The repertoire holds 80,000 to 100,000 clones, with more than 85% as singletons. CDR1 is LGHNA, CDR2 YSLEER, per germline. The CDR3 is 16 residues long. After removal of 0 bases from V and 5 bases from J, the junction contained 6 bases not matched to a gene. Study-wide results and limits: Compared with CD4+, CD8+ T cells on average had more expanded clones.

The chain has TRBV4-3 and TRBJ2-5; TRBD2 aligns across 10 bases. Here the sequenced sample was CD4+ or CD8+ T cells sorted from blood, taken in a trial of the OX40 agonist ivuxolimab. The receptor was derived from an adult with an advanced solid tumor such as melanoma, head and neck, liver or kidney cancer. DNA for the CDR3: TGCGCCAGCAGCCAAGATTCAGCGGGAGGGGGGGAGACCCAGTACTTC. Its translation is CASSQDSAGGGETQYF.